Listed here are 30 T cell receptor beta chains from one sample, sequenced in a study of blood T cell repertoires in COVID-19. This table comes from immunoSEQ multiplex PCR, and its TCRdb copy is limited to in-frame clones, with some not included. The sample carries approximately 99,000 clones, 85% to 90% recorded once. Sequenced material: peripheral blood. These receptors were obtained from a man aged 50 to 60 with COVID-19, enrolled during active disease.

The chain carries TRBV27 and TRBJ1-2, with 7 positions matching TRBD1. With 5 bases clipped from V and 4 bases from J, the junction kept 7 bases outside the gene matches. This CDR3 contains 14 residues. Per the germline V gene, CDR1 is MNHEY and CDR2 is SMNVEV (reference sequence). CDR3 DNA sequence: TGTGCCAGCAGTCCCCCAGGGGGAAGCTATGGCTACACCTTC. It encodes CASSPPGGSYGYTF.

This chain links TRBV18 with TRBJ2-3; a possible D gene is TRBD2 (6 bases). The ends were cut back, 3 bases at V and 4 bases at J, with 11 bases in the middle. CDR1 and CDR2 from the germline V gene are KGHSH and LQKENI. The CDR3 length is 14 residues. CDR3 region: CASSPEGKADTQYF. In nucleotides, the CDR3 is TGTGCCAGCTCACCGGAGGGGAAGGCAGATACGCAGTATTTT.

The V gene is TRBV18, the J gene TRBJ1-1; D is unresolved. The CDR3 is 17 residues long. Germline V gene sequence: CDR1 KGHSH, CDR2 LQKENI. V gave up 1 base and J gave up 1 base, with 16 bases separating them. DNA of the CDR3: TGTGCCAGCTCACCACTCGACGGGGATGTCTCGAACACTGAAGCTTTCTTT. This sequence encodes CASSPLDGDVSNTEAFF. Full variable domain (outside the CDR3, taken from reference TRBV18 and TRBJ1-1): NAGVMQNPRHLVRRRGQEARLRCSPMKGHSHVYWYRQLPEEGLKFMVYLQKENIIDESGMPKERFSAEFPKEGPSILRIQQVVRGDSAAYFCASSPLDGDVSNTEAFFGQGTRLTVV.

This sequence joins TRBV29-1 and TRBJ1-2, with D perhaps matching TRBD1 (6 bases). Germline CDR1 is SQVTM and CDR2 is ANQGSEA. The CDR3 totals 14 residues. Trimming pared 0 bases from V and 7 bases from J, leaving 15 bases between. CDR3 bases: TGCAGCGTTGAAGAGGAACAGGGAATGGGTGGCTACACCTTC. Protein: CSVEEEQGMGGYTF.

The chain recombines TRBV5-5 with TRBJ2-3, with TRBD1 identical over 10 bases. The CDR3 totals 15 residues. The V gene's germline CDR1 is SGHKS and CDR2 YYEKEE (reference sequence). V was pared by 7 bases and J by 6 bases, with 11 bases of the junction left unmatched. CDR3 region: CASAIDRGPVDTQYF. The DNA for the CDR3 is TGTGCCAGCGCCATTGACAGGGGGCCCGTGGATACGCAGTATTTT.

The CDR3 sequence: CASNIQGAEEKLFF. CDR3 bases: TGTGCCAGCAATATCCAGGGGGCAGAGGAAAAACTGTTTTTT. The gene calls are TRBV2 and TRBJ1-4; 8 positions agree with TRBD1. The trim removed 7 bases at V and 8 bases at J, leaving 9 bases unmatched. The CDR3 has 14 amino acids. Germline CDR1 and CDR2: SNHLY and FYNNEI.

The V and J genes are TRBV18 and TRBJ1-5, with TRBD1 matching 10 bases. The germline gives CDR1 KGHSH, CDR2 LQKENI. The CDR3 runs to 16 residues. After removal of 6 bases from V and 4 bases from J, the junction contained 9 bases not matched to a gene. The CDR3 DNA is TGTGCCAGCTCGCCGCCGGGACAGGGGCAAAATCAGCCCCAGCATTTT. Translated: CASSPPGQGQNQPQHF.

The chain carries TRBV6-6 and TRBJ1-5; TRBD1 aligns across 11 bases. Unmatched junction bases numbered 4, after V lost 1 base and J lost 5 bases. Germline V lookup: CDR1 MNHNY, CDR2 SVGAGI (reference sequence). This CDR3 contains 16 residues. CDR3 sequence: CASSYLGQGGDQPQHF. The CDR3 coding sequence is TGTGCCAGCAGTTACTTGGGACAGGGGGGTGATCAGCCCCAGCATTTT.

The chain carries TRBV7-2 and TRBJ1-5, with 9 bases fitting TRBD1. The CDR3 sequence is 16 residues long. Germline assignment: CDR1 SGHTA and CDR2 FQGNSA. The V and J ends lost 4 bases and 2 bases, in that order; junction bases with no gene match: 6. In DNA, the CDR3 is TGTGCCAGCAGCTCTAACAGGGGGCGAGGCAATCAGCCCCAGCATTTT. It codes for CASSSNRGRGNQPQHF.

This sequence joins TRBV5-1 and TRBJ1-6, with TRBD1 identical over 10 bases. The germline CDR1 and CDR2 sequences are SGHRS and YFSETQ. J gave up 7 bases and V 4 bases, and 5 bases lay outside the gene matches. This CDR3 region has 15 residues. DNA of the CDR3: TGCGCCAGCAGCAACCAGGGACAGGGGAATTCACCCCTCCACTTT. It encodes CASSNQGQGNSPLHF.

V usage is TRBV9 and J usage is TRBJ1-6; D is unresolved. The germline CDR1 and CDR2 sequences are SGDLS and YYNGEE. V was shortened by 0 bases and J by 7 bases, with 11 bases between the two germline ends. CDR3 length: 15 amino acids. DNA of the CDR3: TGTGCCAGCAGCGTAGGAGGAGGGATCAATTCACCCCTCCACTTT. This translates into CASSVGGGINSPLHF.

CDR3 in amino acids: CASSHISGGEGYEQYF. Here the CDR3 DNA reads TGTGCCAGCAGTCACATTTCAGGGGGTGAAGGCTACGAGCAGTACTTC. V is TRBV28 and J is TRBJ2-7, with 7 bases that match TRBD1. Unmatched junction bases numbered 13, after V lost 5 bases and J lost 3 bases. The CDR3 has 16 amino acids. Germline CDR1 and CDR2: MDHEN and SYDVKM.

The V gene is TRBV11-3, the J gene TRBJ2-2; perhaps TRBD2 as D (5 bases). Germline CDR1 SGHNT, CDR2 YENEEA. The CDR3 consists of 13 residues. V lost 1 base, J lost 5 bases, and 5 bases lay in between. CDR3 residues: CASSLGETGELFF. CDR3 in DNA: TGTGCCAGCAGCTTAGGGGAGACCGGGGAGCTGTTTTTT. The whole variable domain, filled in from reference TRBV11-3 and TRBJ2-2, reads EAGVVQSPRYKIIEKKQPVAFWCNPISGHNTLYWYLQNLGQGPELLIRYENEEAVDDSQLPKDRFSAERLKGVDSTLKIQPAELGDSAVYLCASSLGETGELFFGEGSRLTVL.

This clone came up a few times. The chain has TRBV18 and TRBJ1-3, with D possibly being TRBD1 (6 bases). V was cut by 4 bases and J by 0 bases, with 13 bases left in between. CDR1 KGHSH and CDR2 LQKENI come from the germline V gene. The CDR3 sequence is 16 residues long. The CDR3 DNA reads TGTGCCAGCTCACAAGACAGGATATACTCTGGAAACACCATATATTTT. Amino acids: CASSQDRIYSGNTIYF.

This clone was picked up one time. The chain employs TRBV3-1 (or the pseudogene TRBV3-2) and TRBJ1-1, with 9 positions matching TRBD1. From germline, CDR1 is LGHDT and CDR2 YNNKEL (reference sequence). V dropped 5 bases and J dropped 0; count of bases not matched to a gene: 4. The CDR3 is 15 residues long. CDR3 protein: CASSTGTGLNTEAFF. CDR3 in DNA: TGTGCCAGCAGCACCGGGACAGGGCTGAACACTGAAGCTTTCTTT.

V gene TRBV29-1 combines with J gene TRBJ2-7, with D tentatively TRBD2 (5 bases). Germline loops: CDR1 SQVTM, CDR2 ANQGSEA. The CDR3 has 12 residues. Trimming took 6 bases from V and 1 from J, leaving 10 bases between them. This chain's CDR3 is CSVRGESYEQYF. The CDR3 coding sequence is TGCAGCGTCCGGGGAGAATCCTACGAGCAGTACTTC.

The genes are TRBV25-1 and TRBJ1-1; D perhaps matches TRBD1 (6 bases). V shed 5 bases and J shed 1 base, with 11 bases lying between them. The germline gives CDR1 MGHDK, CDR2 SYGVNS. This CDR3 contains 14 residues. The CDR3 bases are TGTGCCAGCAGTCCTCAGGGGTGGAACACTGAAGCTTTCTTT. Its translation is CASSPQGWNTEAFF.

The chain recombines TRBV18 with TRBJ1-2; TRBD1 matches at 8 bases. Trimming at V came to 2 bases and at J to 4 bases, leaving 6 bases not matched to a gene. This CDR3 contains 15 residues. CDR1 is KGHSH, CDR2 LQKENI, per germline. The CDR3 DNA is TGTGCCAGCTCACCATCCGGGACAGGTGTCTATGGCTACACCTTC. It is translated as CASSPSGTGVYGYTF.

The chain employs TRBV28 and TRBJ1-6; D possibly corresponds to TRBD1 (6 bases). Germline CDR1 is MDHEN and CDR2 is SYDVKM. This CDR3 spans 14 amino acids. V was pared by 5 bases and J by 7 bases, with 12 bases between. The DNA for the CDR3 is TGTGCCAGCAGTCCCGGGACATTGAATTCACCCCTCCACTTT. Its translation: CASSPGTLNSPLHF.

This chain connects TRBV9 to TRBJ1-1; 9 bases are a match to TRBD1. Germline V gene data show CDR1 as SGDLS and CDR2 as YYNGEE. The CDR3 runs to 14 residues. With 4 bases clipped from V and 6 bases from J, the junction kept 7 bases outside the gene matches. Written as DNA, the CDR3 is TGTGCCAGCAGCCCAAGCGGGACAGGGTCTGAAGCTTTCTTT. Its protein product is CASSPSGTGSEAFF. Full variable domain (missing parts from reference TRBV9 and TRBJ1-1): DSGVTQTPKHLITATGQRVTLRCSPRSGDLSVYWYQQSLDQGLQFLIQYYNGEERAKGNILERFSAQQFPDLHSELNLSSLELGDSALYFCASSPSGTGSEAFFGQGTRLTVV.

This clone was counted only a few times. The rearrangement uses TRBV5-1 and TRBJ2-3; tentatively, D is TRBD2 (5 bases). CDR3 size: 18 residues. The germline gives CDR1 SGHRS, CDR2 YFSETQ. Trimming stripped 4 bases from V and 1 base from J, with 22 bases between. As DNA, the CDR3 is TGCGCCAGCAGCCCAAAACGCGGGCTCCTCGTGCGCACAGATACGCAGTATTTT. It encodes CASSPKRGLLVRTDTQYF. The full variable domain, completed using reference TRBV5-1 and TRBJ2-3, is KAGVTQTPRYLIKTRGQQVTLSCSPISGHRSVSWYQQTPGQGLQFLFEYFSETQRNKGNFPGRFSGRQFSNSRSEMNVSTLELGDSALYLCASSPKRGLLVRTDTQYFGPGTRLTVL.

The V call is TRBV6-5, the J call TRBJ1-4; D is unresolved. The CDR3 has 14 amino acids. The V end was cut by 7 bases, the J end by 0 bases, with 9 bases between. Germline lookup yields CDR1 MNHEY and CDR2 SVGAGI. The CDR3 DNA reads as TGTGCCAGCACAGTACGGGCAACTAATGAAAAACTGTTTTTT. Protein product: CASTVRATNEKLFF.

This chain links TRBV20-1 with TRBJ1-1; no firm D call. Per the germline V gene, CDR1 is DFQATT and CDR2 is SNEGSKA (reference sequence). The CDR3 consists of 10 residues. As DNA, the CDR3 is TGCAGGGCGGGGAACACTGAAGCTTTCTTT. Its protein is CRAGNTEAFF.

This sequence joins TRBV2 and TRBJ2-1; D is undetermined. The germline V and J ends were trimmed by 2 bases and 5 bases, with 7 bases remaining between them. This CDR3 contains 13 residues. Germline V gives CDR1 SNHLY, CDR2 FYNNEI. Written as DNA, the CDR3 is TGTGCCAGCAGTGAATTGGGCGACAATGAGCAGTTCTTC. Encoded protein: CASSELGDNEQFF.

This clone was seen just once. V usage is TRBV18 and J usage is TRBJ1-4, with 8 bases identical to TRBD1. With 6 bases clipped from V and 5 bases from J, the junction kept 5 bases outside the gene matches. The germline V gene encodes CDR1 KGHSH and CDR2 LQKENI. The CDR3 has 14 residues. The CDR3 DNA is TGTGCCAGCTCTCCGGGACAGGAGAATGAAAAACTGTTTTTT. Encoded protein: CASSPGQENEKLFF.

A few counts support this clone. The J gene is TRBJ2-7, the V gene TRBV6-9; D gene uncertain. The CDR3 is made up of 14 amino acids. V was pared by 0 bases and J by 6 bases, with 12 bases between. Per germline, CDR1 MNHGY and CDR2 SVAAGI. CDR3 DNA sequence: TGTGCCAGCAGTTATTCGTGGCAGGTCGGCGAGCAGTACTTC. Protein sequence: CASSYSWQVGEQYF.

The chain combines TRBV2 with TRBJ2-3; 7 positions match TRBD1. The CDR3 spans 16 residues. Trimming removed 7 bases from V and 2 bases from J; junction bases left unmatched: 12. CDR1 and CDR2 from the germline V gene are SNHLY and FYNNEI. In DNA, the CDR3 is TGTGCCAGCAACCCAATTAACAGGGGAACCACAGATACGCAGTATTTT. This translates into CASNPINRGTTDTQYF.

The chain couples TRBV9 to TRBJ2-1, with 7 positions matching TRBD2. V lost 4 bases, J lost 3 bases, and 10 bases stayed unmatched. CDR1 is SGDLS and CDR2 is YYNGEE in the germline V gene. The CDR3 is 16 residues long. Here the CDR3 reads CASSRSGTTNYNEQFF. For the CDR3, the DNA is TGTGCCAGCAGCCGATCCGGGACTACCAACTACAATGAGCAGTTCTTC.

In this sample, this clone turned up a few times. In DNA form, the CDR3 reads TGTGCCAGCAGCCAAGACGGGTTGAATGGCTACACCTTC. It encodes CASSQDGLNGYTF. V and J are TRBV4-2 and TRBJ1-2; no firm D call. CDR1 is LGHNA, CDR2 YNFKEQ, per germline. Trimming took off 0 bases at V and 6 bases at J, with 8 bases between the two ends. This CDR3 spans 13 amino acids.

The rearrangement uses TRBV2 and TRBJ1-4; 9 nucleotides line up with TRBD1. Germline V gives CDR1 SNHLY, CDR2 FYNNEI. J was trimmed by 8 bases and V by 6 bases; bases with no gene match: 7. The CDR3 runs to 14 residues. In nucleotides, the CDR3 is TGTGCCAGCAGCCCCAGGACAGGGGAGGAAAAACTGTTTTTT. Amino acid sequence: CASSPRTGEEKLFF.